The next 28 T cell receptor beta chains were all read from a single sample in a study of blood T cell repertoires in COVID-19. This table comes from immunoSEQ multiplex PCR, and its TCRdb copy is limited to in-frame clones, with some not included. The data contain 470,000 or so clones, 80% to 90% of them singletons. The sequenced sample was peripheral blood. The receptor set was obtained from a human donor in a cohort sampled during active COVID-19.

V gene TRBV2 combines with J gene TRBJ2-5; D perhaps matches TRBD2 (8 bases). CDR3 length: 14 amino acids. V was trimmed by 7 bases and J by 9 bases, leaving 21 bases between them. Germline CDR1 reads SNHLY; CDR2 reads FYNNEI. CDR3 in DNA: TGTGCCAGCACCTCAGGGGGACTAGGCCGGGCCCAGTACTTC. Translating it yields CASTSGGLGRAQYF.

The chain recombines TRBV9 with TRBJ2-7; TRBD2 agrees at 7 bases. This CDR3 has 15 residues. J was trimmed by 4 bases and V by 0 bases; bases with no gene match: 7. Germline CDR1 reads SGDLS; CDR2 reads YYNGEE. In nucleotides, the CDR3 is TGTGCCAGCAGCGTAGGGGGCGGGAGTCTTTACGAGCAGTACTTC. Translation gives CASSVGGGSLYEQYF.

The rearrangement links TRBV28 to TRBJ2-1; D is ambiguous. Germline V gene data show CDR1 as MDHEN and CDR2 as SYDVKM. The CDR3 totals 16 residues. The germline V and J ends were trimmed by 6 bases and 0 bases, with 15 bases remaining between them. The DNA for the CDR3 is TGTGCCAGCAGATCCGCCCAGGCTACCTCCTACAATGAGCAGTTCTTC. Protein sequence: CASRSAQATSYNEQFF.

Worth noting for this clone: At one boundary the junction diverges from the germline segment, which might be a read error. The chain combines TRBV7-3 with TRBJ2-1; TRBD2 matches at 14 bases. Germline V lookup: CDR1 SGHTA, CDR2 FQGTGA. The CDR3 length is 21 residues. DNA of the CDR3: TGTGCCAGCAGTTTAACGTCGACAGGGGGACTAGCGGGAGTATCCTACAATGAGCAGTTCTTC. It yields the protein CASSLTSTGGLAGVSYNEQFF.

The rearrangement links TRBV30 to TRBJ2-1, with unresolved D. Per germline, CDR1 GTSNPN and CDR2 SVGIG (reference sequence). This CDR3 region has 13 residues. With 2 bases removed from V and 7 bases from J, the gap between germline ends came to 12 bases. The CDR3 DNA reads TGTGCCTGGAGTTCCCCAGCGTTAAATGAGCAGTTCTTC. It specifies CAWSSPALNEQFF.

The rearrangement links TRBV10-2 to TRBJ2-1; D might be TRBD2 (5 bases). The CDR3 is 13 residues long. Deletions cut 7 bases from V and 4 bases from J, with 11 bases between. CDR1 is WSHSY and CDR2 is SAAADI in the germline V gene. This CDR3 is CASTTRLYNEQFF. In nucleotides, the CDR3 is TGCGCCAGCACCACTAGACTATACAATGAGCAGTTCTTC.

The chain has TRBV19 and TRBJ2-7; possibly TRBD2 for D (6 bases). Germline V gives CDR1 LNHDA, CDR2 SQIVND (reference sequence). Trimming cost V 2 bases and J 0 bases, with 17 bases left between them. This CDR3 comprises 17 residues. The CDR3 sequence is CASSIYPWEEGSYEQYF. The CDR3 DNA is TGTGCCAGTAGTATATACCCCTGGGAGGAGGGCTCCTACGAGCAGTACTTC.

This clone was found once. This chain uses TRBV10-3 with TRBJ1-4, with TRBD1 matching over 12 bases. The CDR3 runs 16 residues. Unmatched junction bases numbered 6, after V lost 4 bases and J lost 6 bases. Germline V gene lookup returns CDR1 ENHRY and CDR2 SYGVKD. The CDR3 reads CAISAGTGGFYEKLFF. For the CDR3, the DNA is TGTGCCATCAGTGCCGGGACAGGGGGCTTTTATGAAAAACTGTTTTTT.

This chain connects TRBV11-3 to TRBJ2-1; 7 bases map to TRBD1. The CDR3 contains 12 residues. Germline V gives CDR1 SGHNT, CDR2 YENEEA. Losses at the gene ends were 2 bases for V and 12 bases for J; bases not matched to a gene: 4. The CDR3 reads CASSLPGGRQFF. CDR3 in DNA: TGTGCCAGCAGCTTACCAGGGGGACGGCAGTTCTTC.

The gene calls are TRBV7-9 and TRBJ1-2; tentatively, D is TRBD1 (6 bases). V lost 5 bases and J 3 bases, leaving 10 bases between the germline ends. The germline V gene has CDR1 SEHNR and CDR2 FQNEAQ (reference sequence). The CDR3 spans 13 residues. CDR3 region: CASSHRTDYGYTF. As DNA, the CDR3 is TGTGCCAGCAGCCACAGGACAGACTATGGCTACACCTTC.

The chain uses TRBV18 and TRBJ1-2; 7 nucleotides match TRBD1. This CDR3 is built from 15 residues. Germline V gene sequence: CDR1 KGHSH, CDR2 LQKENI. Trimming removed 2 bases from V and 4 bases from J; junction bases left unmatched: 7. CDR3 bases: TGTGCCAGCTCACCAGACGGGACAGCCTCCTATGGCTACACCTTC. Amino acids: CASSPDGTASYGYTF.

This clone has a handful of counts. V and J are TRBV28 and TRBJ1-5; D is unresolved. The CDR3 has 14 amino acids. CDR1 and CDR2 (germline): MDHEN, SYDVKM. Trimming removed 3 bases at V and 9 bases at J, with 15 bases between. Here the CDR3 DNA reads TGTGCCAGCAGTTTGGCATCGGGAGGACGGCCCCAGCATTTT. Amino acids: CASSLASGGRPQHF.

This clone was recorded once. The chain recombines TRBV29-1 with TRBJ1-1, with D unclear. There are 12 residues in the CDR3. Trimming shortened V by 3 bases and J by 4 bases, and 9 bases separated the two germline ends. Looked up from germline, CDR1 is SQVTM and CDR2 is ANQGSEA. CDR3 sequence reads: CSVDRGSTEAFF. In nucleotides, the CDR3 is TGCAGCGTTGACCGGGGAAGCACTGAAGCTTTCTTT.

The chain is built from TRBV19 and TRBJ2-7, with TRBD2 matching 10 bases. V shed 3 bases, J shed 3 bases, and the junction held 5 bases outside the gene matches. Looked up from germline, CDR1 is LNHDA and CDR2 is SQIVND (reference sequence). This CDR3 contains 15 residues. Written as DNA, the CDR3 is TGTGCCAGTAGTATTTTCCTAGCGGGAGTCTACGAGCAGTACTTC. Protein product: CASSIFLAGVYEQYF.

The chain links TRBV12-3 or TRBV12-4 to TRBJ1-2, with no clear D. The V end lost 1 base, the J end lost 8 bases, and 8 bases lay between the germline ends. The CDR3 length is 12 residues. CDR3 loop: CASSLGPGGYTF. The CDR3 region has the DNA TGTGCCAGCAGTTTAGGTCCGGGGGGCTACACCTTC.

The V and J genes are TRBV19 and TRBJ1-3, with 7 bases fitting TRBD1. Unmatched junction bases numbered 4, after V lost 5 bases and J lost 3 bases. The germline V gene has CDR1 LNHDA and CDR2 SQIVND (reference sequence). This CDR3 is built from 14 residues. The CDR3 loop reads CASSFRDSGNTIYF. The DNA for the CDR3 is TGTGCCAGTAGTTTCCGGGACAGTGGAAACACCATATATTTT.

The V gene is TRBV7-3, the J gene TRBJ2-1, with 9 bases lining up with TRBD2. The CDR3 is made up of 17 amino acids. Trimming took 1 base from V and 5 from J; bases not matched to a gene: 9. Germline values: CDR1 SGHTA, CDR2 FQGTGA. The CDR3 DNA follows: TGTGCCAGCAGCTTAAATGCGGGAGGGGTGGGGAACAATGAGCAGTTCTTC. This encodes CASSLNAGGVGNNEQFF.

This clone was seen a few times. The junction shows a germline mismatch at one end, possibly a read error. The V gene is TRBV7-7, the J gene TRBJ2-2; TRBD1 matches at 7 bases. Germline values: CDR1 SSHAT, CDR2 FNYEAQ (reference sequence). CDR3 length: 16 amino acids. Written as DNA, the CDR3 is TGTGCTAGCAGCTCCGCAGGGGGTCCCTCCACCGGGGAGCTGTTTTTT. This encodes CASSSAGGPSTGELFF.

The chain is built from TRBV6-1 and TRBJ1-5, with 7 bases lining up with TRBD1. The germline CDR1 and CDR2 sequences are MNHNS and SASEGT. J was trimmed by 9 bases and V by 1 base; bases with no gene match: 6. The CDR3 covers 14 residues. The CDR3 DNA follows: TGTGCCAGCAGTGAAGGCACAGGGGTTTGGCCCCAGCATTTT. Protein sequence: CASSEGTGVWPQHF.

This chain uses TRBV6-2 or TRBV6-3 with TRBJ2-1, with unresolved D. This CDR3 contains 14 residues. The ends were cut back, 2 bases at V and 10 bases at J, with 15 bases in the middle. CDR1 and CDR2 from the germline V gene are MNHEY and SVGEGT. CDR3 sequence: CASSYPSLGIEQFF. The CDR3 bases are TGTGCCAGCAGTTACCCTAGTCTCGGAATCGAGCAGTTCTTC.

The rearrangement joins TRBV9 to TRBJ1-3, with D uncertain. The germline CDR1 and CDR2 sequences are SGDLS and YYNGEE. The CDR3 length is 12 residues. Trimming stripped 1 base from V and 13 bases from J, with 12 bases between. The CDR3 here is CASSVLIGRIYF. CDR3 bases: TGTGCCAGCAGCGTACTTATCGGTCGGATATATTTT.

DNA of the CDR3: TGTGCCAGCAGCGGAGGTTACGACTATGGCTACACCTTC. This encodes CASSGGYDYGYTF. The chain is built from TRBV9 and TRBJ1-2; D uncertain. The CDR3 has 13 amino acids. Germline lookup yields CDR1 SGDLS and CDR2 YYNGEE. Trimming removed 3 bases from V and 3 bases from J, with 9 bases in between.

On this clone: This CDR3 is also generated by other DNA sequences in the sample. This sequence joins TRBV2 and TRBJ2-1, with TRBD2 matching over 7 bases. Germline lookup yields CDR1 SNHLY and CDR2 FYNNEI. This CDR3 is 17 amino acids long. V shed 6 bases and J 0 bases; nucleotides not matched to a gene: 11. The CDR3 region is CASRDPSGGLSYNEQFF. The DNA for the CDR3 is TGTGCCAGCAGAGACCCTAGCGGAGGGCTCTCCTACAATGAGCAGTTCTTC.

The rearrangement uses TRBV30 and TRBJ2-2; 7 nucleotides line up with TRBD2. The ends lost 8 bases at V and 3 bases at J; junction bases unmatched: 12. Germline values: CDR1 GTSNPN, CDR2 SVGIG (reference sequence). The CDR3 loop spans 15 amino acids. The CDR3 sequence: CAVERQAGYTGELFF. Here the CDR3 DNA reads TGTGCCGTGGAGCGTCAAGCGGGGTACACCGGGGAGCTGTTTTTT.

The sample holds a few counts of this clone. This CDR3 reads CASRDRGSGEQYF. The CDR3 region has the DNA TGTGCCAGCAGGGACAGGGGGAGCGGCGAGCAGTACTTC. This chain uses TRBV6-5 with TRBJ2-7, with 10 bases identical to TRBD1. Germline lookup yields CDR1 MNHEY and CDR2 SVGAGI. Unmatched junction bases numbered 5, after V lost 6 bases and J lost 6 bases. The CDR3 runs to 13 residues.

This chain connects TRBV7-2 to TRBJ2-1; tentatively, D is TRBD2 (6 bases). V was trimmed by 9 bases and J by 4 bases, leaving 16 bases between them. This CDR3 has 14 amino acids. Germline CDR1 SGHTA, CDR2 FQGNSA. The CDR3 spells CASKSGPTYNEQFF. The CDR3 DNA sequence: TGTGCCAGTAAGAGCGGGCCTACTTACAATGAGCAGTTCTTC.

V usage is TRBV4-1 and J usage is TRBJ2-7; D not resolved. Germline-derived CDR1 and CDR2 are MGHRA and YSYEKL. The V end lost 1 base, the J end lost 3 bases, and 16 bases lay between the germline ends. The CDR3 sequence is 16 residues long. CDR3 bases: TGCGCCAGCAGCCAAGGACTCTTGCTTCAGAACTACGAGCAGTACTTC. Translated: CASSQGLLLQNYEQYF.

The V and J genes are TRBV3-1 (or the pseudogene TRBV3-2) and TRBJ2-7; 11 bases are a match to TRBD2. V shed 3 bases, J shed 7 bases, and the junction held 11 bases outside the gene matches. The length of the CDR3 is 16 residues. CDR1 and CDR2 (germline): LGHDT, YNNKEL (reference sequence). CDR3 region: CASSQIIAGGPREQYF. The CDR3 DNA is TGTGCCAGCAGCCAGATTATAGCGGGAGGGCCGCGGGAGCAGTACTTC.